This T cell receptor beta chain was sequenced during a study of blood T cell repertoires in COVID-19. The CDR3 extends over 14 amino acids. Germline CDR1 reads SGHAT; CDR2 reads FQNNGV. The trim removed 7 bases at V and 3 bases at J, leaving 3 bases unmatched. The table lists this clone with a count of one. Sequenced by immunoSEQ multiplex PCR; TCRdb stores in-frame clones only, minus some. The sample consists of about 190,000 clones, around 90% of them appearing once. The chain has TRBV11-2 and TRBJ2-3; 11 nucleotides line up with TRBD2. Source material: peripheral blood. The source is a man aged 35 to 55 with acute or convalescent COVID-19. Here the CDR3 DNA reads TGTGCCAGCACCCGACTAGCGGGGACAGATACGCAGTATTTT. It yields the protein CASTRLAGTDTQYF.